The clone carrying this T cell receptor (beta chain) was seen more than once but under ten times. Antigen unknown. All of the donors were Caucasians in good health. The V gene's germline CDR1 is KGHDR and CDR2 SFDVKD. This CDR3 contains 13 residues. V shed 9 bases, J shed 2 bases, and the junction held 2 bases outside the gene matches. The data stem from a study of identical twins. Template switching supplied a universal primer site; unique molecular identifiers were carried on the cDNA. TCRdb reprocessed the 5' RACE reads with MiXCR, giving one entry per CDR3 protein. This table holds 400,000 or so distinct CDR3 sequences, approximately 8.7% found once. The study, taken as a whole, reports: Where beta out-of-frame sequences were concerned, excess twin sharing was weaker. Diverse VJ usage suggested most zero-insertion clonotypes were not invariant T cells.

Sequencing was done on a sample of naive T cells sorted from blood. The V call is TRBV24-1, the J call TRBJ2-3; 9 nucleotides line up with TRBD1. The sequence was obtained from a woman aged 45-59 years in good health. The DNA for the CDR3 is TGTGCCACCTGGGACAGGGCCACAGATACGCAGTATTTT. This gives the protein CATWDRATDTQYF.